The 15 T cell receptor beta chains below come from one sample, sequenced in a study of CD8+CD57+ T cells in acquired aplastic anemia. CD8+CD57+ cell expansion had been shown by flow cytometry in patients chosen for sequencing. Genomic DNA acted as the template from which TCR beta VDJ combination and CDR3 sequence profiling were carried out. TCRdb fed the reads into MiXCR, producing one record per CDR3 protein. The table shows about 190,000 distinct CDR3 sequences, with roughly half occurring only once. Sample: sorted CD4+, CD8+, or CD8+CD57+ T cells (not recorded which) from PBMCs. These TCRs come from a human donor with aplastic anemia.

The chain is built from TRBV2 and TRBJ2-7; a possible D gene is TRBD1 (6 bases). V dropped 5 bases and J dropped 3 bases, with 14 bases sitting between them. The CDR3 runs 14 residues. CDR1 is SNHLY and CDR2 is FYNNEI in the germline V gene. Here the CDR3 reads CASSLGQLSYEQYF. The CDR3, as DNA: TGTGCCAGCAGTCTTGGACAGTTAAGCTACGAGCAGTACTTC.

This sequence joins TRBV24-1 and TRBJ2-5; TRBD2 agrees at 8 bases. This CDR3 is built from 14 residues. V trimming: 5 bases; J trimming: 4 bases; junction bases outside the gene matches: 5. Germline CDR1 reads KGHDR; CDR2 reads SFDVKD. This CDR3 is CATSAGGGRETQYF. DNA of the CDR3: TGTGCCACCAGTGCCGGGGGGGGAAGAGAGACCCAGTACTTC.

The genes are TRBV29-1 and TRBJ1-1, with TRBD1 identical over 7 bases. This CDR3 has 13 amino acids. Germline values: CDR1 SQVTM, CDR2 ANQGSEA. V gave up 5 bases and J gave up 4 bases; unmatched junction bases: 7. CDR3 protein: CSVRRAGGTEAFF. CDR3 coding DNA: TGCAGCGTTAGGAGGGCAGGGGGCACTGAAGCTTTCTTT.

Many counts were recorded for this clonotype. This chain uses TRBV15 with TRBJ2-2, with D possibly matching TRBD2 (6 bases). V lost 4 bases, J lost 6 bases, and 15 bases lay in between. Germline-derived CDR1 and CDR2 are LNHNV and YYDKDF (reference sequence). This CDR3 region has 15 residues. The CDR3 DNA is TGTGCCACCAGCACCTTTTTAGGGACTTCCGGGGAGCTGTTTTTT. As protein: CATSTFLGTSGELFF. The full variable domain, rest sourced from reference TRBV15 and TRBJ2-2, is DAMVIQNPRYQVTQFGKPVTLSCSQTLNHNVMYWYQQKSSQAPKLLFHYYDKDFNNEADTPDNFQSRRPNTSFCFLDIRSPGLGDTAMYLCATSTFLGTSGELFFGEGSRLTVL.

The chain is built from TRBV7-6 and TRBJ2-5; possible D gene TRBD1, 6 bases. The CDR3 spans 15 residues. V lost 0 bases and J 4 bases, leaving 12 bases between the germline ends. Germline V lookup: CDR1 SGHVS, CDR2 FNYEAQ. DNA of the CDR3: TGTGCCAGCAGCTTAGCTCGGCAGGGGATAGAGACCCAGTACTTC. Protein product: CASSLARQGIETQYF.

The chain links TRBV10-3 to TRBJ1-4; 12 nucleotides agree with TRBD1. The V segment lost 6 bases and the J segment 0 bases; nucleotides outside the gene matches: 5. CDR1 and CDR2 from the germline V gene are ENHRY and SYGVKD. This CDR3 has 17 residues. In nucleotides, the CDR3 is TGTGCCATCAGCGCCGGGACAGGGGGCACAACTAATGAAAAACTGTTTTTT. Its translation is CAISAGTGGTTNEKLFF.

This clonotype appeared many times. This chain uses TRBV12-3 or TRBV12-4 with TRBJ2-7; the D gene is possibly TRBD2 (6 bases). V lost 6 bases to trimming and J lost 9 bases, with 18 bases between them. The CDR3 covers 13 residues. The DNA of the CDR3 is TGTGCCAGCAGGCCGGGACTTTTAAAGGGGCAGTACTTC. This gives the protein CASRPGLLKGQYF.

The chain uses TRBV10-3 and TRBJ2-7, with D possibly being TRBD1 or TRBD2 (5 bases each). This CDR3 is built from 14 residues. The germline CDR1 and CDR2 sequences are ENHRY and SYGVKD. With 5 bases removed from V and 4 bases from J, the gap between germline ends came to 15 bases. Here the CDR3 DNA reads TGTGCCATCAGTCGGTCCCGAGGGGAGTACGAGCAGTACTTC. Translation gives CAISRSRGEYEQYF.

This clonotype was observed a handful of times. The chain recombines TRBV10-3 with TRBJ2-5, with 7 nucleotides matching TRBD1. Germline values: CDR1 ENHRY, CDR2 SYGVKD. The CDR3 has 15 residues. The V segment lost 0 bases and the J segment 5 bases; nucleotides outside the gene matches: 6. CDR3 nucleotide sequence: TGTGCCATCAGTGAGTCTATAGGGGGCGGTGAGACCCAGTACTTC. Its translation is CAISESIGGGETQYF.

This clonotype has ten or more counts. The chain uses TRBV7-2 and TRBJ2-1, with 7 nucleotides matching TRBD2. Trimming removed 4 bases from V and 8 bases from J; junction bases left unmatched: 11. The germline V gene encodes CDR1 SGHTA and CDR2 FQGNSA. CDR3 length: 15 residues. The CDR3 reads CASSSGGRGPYEQFF. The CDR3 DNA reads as TGTGCCAGCAGCTCAGGCGGGAGAGGTCCATATGAGCAGTTCTTC.

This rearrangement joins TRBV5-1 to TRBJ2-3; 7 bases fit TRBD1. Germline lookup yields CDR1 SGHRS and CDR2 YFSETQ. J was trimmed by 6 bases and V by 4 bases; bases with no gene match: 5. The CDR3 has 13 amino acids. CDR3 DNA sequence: TGCGCCAGCAGCCGAGGGGGCGGCGATACGCAGTATTTT. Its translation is CASSRGGGDTQYF. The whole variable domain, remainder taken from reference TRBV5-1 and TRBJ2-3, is KAGVTQTPRYLIKTRGQQVTLSCSPISGHRSVSWYQQTPGQGLQFLFEYFSETQRNKGNFPGRFSGRQFSNSRSEMNVSTLELGDSALYLCASSRGGGDTQYFGPGTRLTVL.

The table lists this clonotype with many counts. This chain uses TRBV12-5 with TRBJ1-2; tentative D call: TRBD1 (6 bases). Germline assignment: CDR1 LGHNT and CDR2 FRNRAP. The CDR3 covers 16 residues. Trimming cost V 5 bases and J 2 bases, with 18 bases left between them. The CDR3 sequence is CASGRPDSQINYGYTF. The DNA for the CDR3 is TGTGCTAGTGGTCGCCCGGACAGCCAAATAAACTATGGCTACACCTTC. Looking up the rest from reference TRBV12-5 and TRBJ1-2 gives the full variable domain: DARVTQTPRHKVTEMGQEVTMRCQPILGHNTVFWYRQTMMQGLELLAYFRNRAPLDDSGMPKDRFSAEMPDATLATLKIQPSEPRDSAVYFCASGRPDSQINYGYTFGSGTRLTVV.

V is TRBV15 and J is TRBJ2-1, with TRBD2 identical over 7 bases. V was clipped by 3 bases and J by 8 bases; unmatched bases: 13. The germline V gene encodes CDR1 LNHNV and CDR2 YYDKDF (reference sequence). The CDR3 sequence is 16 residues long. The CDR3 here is CATSRGVGGPSDEQFF. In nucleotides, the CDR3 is TGTGCCACCAGCAGGGGGGTGGGAGGGCCCTCTGATGAGCAGTTCTTC.

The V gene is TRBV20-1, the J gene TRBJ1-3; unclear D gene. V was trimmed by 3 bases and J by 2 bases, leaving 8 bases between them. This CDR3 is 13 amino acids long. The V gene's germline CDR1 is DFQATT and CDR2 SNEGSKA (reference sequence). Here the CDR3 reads CSASQGTGNTIYF. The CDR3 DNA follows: TGCAGTGCTAGTCAAGGGACTGGAAACACCATATATTTT.

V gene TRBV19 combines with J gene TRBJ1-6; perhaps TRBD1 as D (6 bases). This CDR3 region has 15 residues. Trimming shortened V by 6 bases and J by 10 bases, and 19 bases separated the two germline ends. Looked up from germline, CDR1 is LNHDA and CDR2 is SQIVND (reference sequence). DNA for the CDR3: TGTGCCAGTAGAGAACGGGGGGCCCTTGAGTCACCCCTCCACTTT. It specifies CASRERGALESPLHF. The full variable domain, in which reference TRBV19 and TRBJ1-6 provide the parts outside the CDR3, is DGGITQSPKYLFRKEGQNVTLSCEQNLNHDAMYWYRQDPGQGLRLIYYSQIVNDFQKGDIAEGYSVSREKKESFPLTVTSAQKNPTAFYLCASRERGALESPLHFGNGTRLTVT.